One and the same sample provided the 7 T cell receptor beta chains below, sequenced in a study of cytomegalovirus exposure and HLA in healthy donors. Researchers ran the PCR with 60 Vbeta and 13 Jbeta primers. Clones were sequenced by immunoSEQ multiplex PCR, and TCRdb holds only the in-frame ones, with some missing. The sample consists of more than 150,000 clones, about four fifths of them appearing once. Input material: PBMCs. These receptor sequences come from a woman in her 30s in good health and CMV-seronegative.

V gene TRBV2 combines with J gene TRBJ1-2; 8 bases match TRBD1. The CDR3 extends over 14 amino acids. Germline V gene lookup returns CDR1 SNHLY and CDR2 FYNNEI. Trimming cost V 7 bases and J 1 base; bases outside gene matches: 5. The CDR3 loop reads CASTLDRDNYGYTF. The CDR3 DNA follows: TGTGCCAGCACCTTGGACAGGGATAACTATGGCTACACCTTC.

The rearrangement links TRBV5-6 to TRBJ2-1, with D perhaps matching TRBD1 (5 bases). This CDR3 contains 13 residues. Germline assignment: CDR1 SGHDT and CDR2 YYEEEE. V lost 4 bases and J lost 8, with 13 bases in between. CDR3: CASSENGRDEQFF. The CDR3, as DNA: TGTGCCAGCAGCGAGAACGGCAGGGATGAGCAGTTCTTC.

The table lists this clone with a count of one. The genes are TRBV6-1 and TRBJ1-1; weak D call: TRBD1 (6 bases). Between the trimmed V and J ends, which lost 4 bases and 1 base, there was a span of 7 bases. The CDR3 covers 13 residues. Germline-derived CDR1 and CDR2 are MNHNS and SASEGT. CDR3 DNA: TGTGCCAGCAGTGGACAGGAGAACACTGAAGCTTTCTTT. Translation: CASSGQENTEAFF.

V gene TRBV5-1 combines with J gene TRBJ2-3; D is perhaps TRBD2 (6 bases). V was clipped by 0 bases and J by 2 bases, with 10 bases between them. Germline V gene sequence: CDR1 SGHRS, CDR2 YFSETQ. The CDR3 totals 15 residues. The CDR3 sequence: CASSLGPGDTDTQYF. The CDR3 DNA reads TGCGCCAGCAGCTTGGGTCCGGGGGACACAGATACGCAGTATTTT.

The genes are TRBV2 and TRBJ1-3; 7 nucleotides match TRBD1. Germline V gene lookup returns CDR1 SNHLY and CDR2 FYNNEI. This CDR3 has 15 amino acids. Unmatched junction bases numbered 3, after V lost 2 bases and J lost 2 bases. In nucleotides, the CDR3 is TGTGCCAGCAGTGAACCCGGGACAGCTGGAAACACCATATATTTT. As protein: CASSEPGTAGNTIYF.

The rearrangement uses TRBV4-1 and TRBJ2-7; TRBD1 matches 9 bases. V was pared by 6 bases and J by 4 bases, with 7 bases of the junction left unmatched. The CDR3 is 14 amino acids. Germline V gives CDR1 MGHRA, CDR2 YSYEKL. The CDR3 spells CASRPGTGYYEQYF. CDR3 nucleotides: TGCGCCAGCAGACCCGGGACAGGGTATTACGAGCAGTACTTC.

The V gene is TRBV2, the J gene TRBJ1-1, with a tentative D call TRBD1 (5 bases). Germline-derived CDR1 and CDR2 are SNHLY and FYNNEI. This CDR3 spans 14 amino acids. V was pared by 2 bases and J by 1 base, with 8 bases between. The CDR3 DNA is TGTGCCAGCAGTGAACTGACAGAGAACACTGAAGCTTTCTTT. Encoded protein: CASSELTENTEAFF. Filled out from reference TRBV2 and TRBJ1-1, the complete variable domain reads EPEVTQTPSHQVTQMGQEVILRCVPISNHLYFYWYRQILGQKVEFLVSFYNNEISEKSEIFDDQFSVERPDGSNFTLKIRSTKLEDSAMYFCASSELTENTEAFFGQGTRLTVV.